This T cell receptor beta chain was profiled in a study of naive and memory T cell subsets. Regarding the study as a whole: Over 85% of naive TCR sequences appeared only once after error correction, unlike memory subsets. Especially in CD8 cells, naive repertoires contained a few larger clonotypes, possibly CD45RA-re-expressing memory cells. In CD4 and CD8 cells, diversity dropped from naive through EMRA.

Both TRBC1 and TRBC2 were covered by a beta constant-region primer of two equimolar oligonucleotides. Four rounds of PCR amplified the ligated cDNA using nested alpha and beta constant-region primers plus SP2. Ligation attached a single-stranded oligonucleotide with a 12-nucleotide UMI and the SP2 primer to the cDNA 3' end. TCRdb reprocessed the UMI-ligation and nested PCR reads with MiXCR, giving one entry per CDR3 protein. The sample comprises over 110,000 distinct CDR3 sequences, under 25% of which are singletons, and about 0.57% rests with the top ten. This clonotype was picked up a small number of times. Its antigen is undetermined. The CDR3 loop spans 17 amino acids. Per germline, CDR1 SGHNT and CDR2 YYREEE (reference sequence). Unmatched junction bases numbered 15, after V lost 4 bases and J lost 2 bases.

V gene TRBV5-4 combines with J gene TRBJ2-7; 7 nucleotides line up with TRBD2. The clonotype comes from a human donor in good health. The sample consisted of naive CD8+ T cells from blood. Here the CDR3 DNA reads TGTGCCAGCAGCAACTGGGCGATGGGGAGGGGTACCTACGAGCAGTACTTC. Its translation: CASSNWAMGRGTYEQYF.